Below, 16 T cell receptor beta chains from the same sample are listed, as sequenced in a study of monozygotic twins with inflammatory bowel disease. TCRdb reanalyzed the 5' RACE reads, giving one entry per CDR3 protein sequence and no DNA. Its table lists 150,000 or so distinct CDR3 sequences. Input material: blood. Receptors were obtained from a human donor with ulcerative colitis or Crohn's disease, or a healthy co-twin of an affected twin (not recorded which).

CDR3 loop: CSAAHPGHDLNIQYF. The V gene is TRBV20-1, the J gene TRBJ2-4; TCRdb's D call, TRBD1, is unchecked because there is no DNA. CDR3 size: 15 residues. Germline lookup yields CDR1 DFQATT and CDR2 SNEGSKA (reference sequence).

This rearrangement joins TRBV4-3 to TRBJ2-3; checking the TCRdb D call of TRBD1 is not possible without DNA. The CDR3 is made up of 16 amino acids. CDR1 and CDR2 (germline): LGHNA, YSLEER. Here the CDR3 reads CASSQDLQGAQDTQYF.

V gene TRBV18 combines with J gene TRBJ1-6. Germline CDR1 and CDR2: KGHSH and LQKENI. The CDR3 has 15 amino acids. This CDR3 reads CASSPPSGTNSPLHF.

V usage is TRBV10-3 and J usage is TRBJ1-2; the TCRdb call, TRBD1, lacks DNA for checking. The CDR3 runs 15 residues. In germline, CDR1 is ENHRY, CDR2 SYGVKD. The CDR3 loop reads CAISTQGNTNYGYTF.

This sequence joins TRBV30 and TRBJ2-5; the D call from TCRdb, TRBD2, cannot be confirmed without DNA. Germline loops: CDR1 GTSNPN, CDR2 SVGIG (reference sequence). CDR3 length equals 16 residues. The CDR3 spells CAWSATSGRGGETQYF.

The chain carries TRBV7-3 and TRBJ2-1; TCRdb lists TRBD1, though no DNA is available to test this call. CDR1 SGHTA and CDR2 FQGTGA come from the germline V gene. The CDR3 runs to 16 residues. Here the CDR3 reads CASSSRGGSSYNEQFF.

J is TRBJ1-1 and V is TRBV7-9; TCRdb's D call, TRBD1, is unchecked because there is no DNA. Per the germline V gene, CDR1 is SEHNR and CDR2 is FQNEAQ (reference sequence). The CDR3 length is 14 residues. CDR3: CASSLAYRDTEAFF.

This chain connects TRBV7-2 to TRBJ2-5; checking the TCRdb D call of TRBD1 is not possible without DNA. The CDR3 has 13 amino acids. CDR1 and CDR2 from the germline V gene are SGHTA and FQGNSA. CDR3 loop: CASSLAGLPPPQF.

The rearrangement links TRBV20-1 to TRBJ1-6; the D call of TRBD1 rests on TCRdb alone, since no DNA is present to check it. The CDR3 consists of 14 residues. The germline CDR1 and CDR2 sequences are DFQATT and SNEGSKA (reference sequence). The CDR3 loop is CSLPGTAYNSPLHF.

V and J are TRBV12-3 or TRBV12-4 and TRBJ2-5; checking the TCRdb D call of TRBD2 is not possible without DNA. This CDR3 is 16 amino acids long. CDR3 sequence reads: CASSSSTSLRGETQYF.

J is TRBJ1-2 and V is TRBV25-1; the D call of TRBD1 rests on TCRdb alone, since no DNA is present to check it. Per germline, CDR1 MGHDK and CDR2 SYGVNS. The CDR3 is 13 residues long. CDR3: CASSEGAGRRYTF.

The chain links TRBV7-7 to TRBJ2-5; TCRdb names TRBD2, which stays unverified in the absence of DNA. Germline CDR1 reads SSHAT; CDR2 reads FNYEAQ (reference sequence). The CDR3 loop spans 16 amino acids. CDR3 residues: CASSLISSGGQETQYF.

This chain joins TRBV28 and TRBJ2-1; the D call of TRBD2 rests on TCRdb alone, since no DNA is present to check it. This CDR3 has 16 residues. Germline loops: CDR1 MDHEN, CDR2 SYDVKM. The CDR3 spells CASSFSVARAYNEQFF.

The chain couples TRBV7-2 to TRBJ2-7; TCRdb lists TRBD1, though no DNA is available to test this call. Germline CDR1 and CDR2: SGHTA and FQGNSA. This CDR3 has 15 amino acids. The CDR3 protein is CASSLTGRSSYEQYF.

The chain recombines TRBV20-1 with TRBJ1-2; without DNA, the TCRdb call of TRBD1 cannot be checked. Germline V CDR1 and CDR2: DFQATT, SNEGSKA (reference sequence). The CDR3 loop spans 14 amino acids. The CDR3 reads CSVGTPGGYYGYTF.

The rearrangement joins TRBV20-1 to TRBJ1-5. The CDR3 covers 13 residues. CDR1 and CDR2 from the germline V gene are DFQATT and SNEGSKA (reference sequence). The CDR3 loop is CSARGVGNQPQHF.